This paragraph reports one T cell receptor beta chain. No antigen is known for it. This entry is derived from a study of T cells after yellow fever vaccination. Study overall: When fractions had low cell numbers, they were prepared with SMART-Seq v4 Ultra Low Input.

5'RACE template switching produced TCR cDNA carrying a universal primer site and UMIs. TCRdb re-derived calls from the 5' RACE reads in MiXCR, one entry per CDR3 protein. The sample gives about 340,000 distinct CDR3 sequences, approximately 13% of which show up once; 2.5% to 4% is in the top ten. Study results and limitations: A limited proportion of clonotypes was detected within both the CD4 and CD8 compartments.

V lost 5 bases, J lost 0 bases, and 11 bases lay in between. The germline gives CDR1 MNHEY, CDR2 SVGAGI. CDR3 length: 16 amino acids. V usage is TRBV6-5 and J usage is TRBJ1-6; maybe TRBD1 (5 bases). The sequencing here drew on CD4+ T cells sorted from PBMCs, taken 15 days after the yellow fever booster vaccination. This receptor was obtained from a man aged 18 to 35 who received the YFV17D yellow fever vaccine. DNA of the CDR3: TGTGCCAGCAGTAGACAGTGGAGCTCCTATAATTCACCCCTCCACTTT. It specifies CASSRQWSSYNSPLHF.